The T cell receptor (beta chain) under discussion was sequenced for a study of vaccination and CD4 T cells after COVID-19. Overall study context: In the convalescent cohort, there were six males and four females, two of them Hispanic. Taking of post-vaccine samples occurred a median approximately 67 days after dose two (range 14 to 241).

General study results and limits: Going from roughly 21 to 40, median SARS-CoV-2-reactive clonotypes did not rise significantly.

Oncomine TCR Beta short-read sequencing was applied to DNA from cultured CD4+ T cells. Genomic DNA was extracted from cultured CD4+ T cells. In TCRdb, the PCR reads were re-called with MiXCR into one record per CDR3 protein. The sample records more than 20,000 distinct CDR3 sequences, less than 60% being singletons. For this clonotype: The antigen is undetermined.

CDR3 length: 14 amino acids. Germline values: CDR1 MDHEN, CDR2 SYDVKM. V lost 6 bases, J lost 0 bases, and 8 bases lay in between. Specified treatment: 10-day PBMC culture with coronavirus spike peptide pools or control peptides (ViraFEST assay). Sequenced material: CD4+ T cells from blood, cultured in vitro. The sequence derives from a human donor who had recovered from COVID-19. This chain connects TRBV28 to TRBJ1-4; D uncertain. Here the CDR3 DNA reads TGTGCCAGCAGAGGAGACGCAACTAATGAAAAACTGTTTTTT. Its protein is CASRGDATNEKLFF.